This TCR beta chain emerged from a study of neurological immune-mediated disorders. There are 16 residues in the CDR3. The germline V gene encodes CDR1 ENHRY and CDR2 SYGVKD. TCRdb re-called the 5' RACE reads with MiXCR, one entry per CDR3 protein. The repertoire holds tens of thousands of distinct CDR3 sequences, with 9% to 12% as singletons. In regard to this clonotype: An end of the junction does not agree with germline; a read error may underlie this.

The unsorted libraries were prepared from 2 million PBMCs (stored at -80 C). The sequenced sample was PBMCs. This TCR was sampled from a woman aged 40-49 years with HTLV-1-associated myelopathy (HAM/TSP). V and J are TRBV10-3 and TRBJ2-2; 10 nucleotides align to TRBD2. The CDR3 spells CVISDQGLAATGELFF. The CDR3 nucleotides read TGTGTCATCAGTGACCAAGGACTAGCGGCGACCGGGGAGCTGTTTTTT.